What follows are 25 T cell receptor beta chains derived from one specimen sequenced in a study of blood T cell repertoires in COVID-19. Using immunoSEQ multiplex PCR, the repertoire was profiled, and TCRdb retains in-frame clones only, with some absent. This table has 200,000 to 250,000 clones, approximately 80% appearing once. Specimen: peripheral blood. These receptors all come from a woman of 80 years or more with COVID-19, enrolled during active disease.

This chain uses TRBV7-2 with TRBJ2-1; the D gene is possibly TRBD2 (5 bases). CDR1 SGHTA and CDR2 FQGNSA come from the germline V gene. The V end was cut by 4 bases, the J end by 12 bases, with 19 bases between. This CDR3 comprises 14 residues. The CDR3 region has the DNA TGTGCCAGCAGCTGGCAACGGGCGGGCGGTGGGCAGTTCTTC. It specifies CASSWQRAGGGQFF.

Concerning this clone itself: One junction end does not reproduce the germline sequence, and a read error may be involved. The chain carries TRBV6-5 and TRBJ1-1; D call uncertain. Germline CDR1 reads MNHEY; CDR2 reads SVGAGI. The CDR3 runs 14 residues. The CDR3 bases are TGTGCCAGCAGACCCAACAGCTTGAATACTGAAGCTTTCTTT. Its translation is CASRPNSLNTEAFF.

This clone was observed a handful of times. The V gene is TRBV6-6, the J gene TRBJ2-7, with TRBD2 matching over 8 bases. This CDR3 contains 15 residues. V lost 7 bases to trimming and J lost 5 bases; unmatched junction nucleotides: 13. From germline, CDR1 is MNHNY and CDR2 SVGAGI (reference sequence). The CDR3 protein is CASTYISGGAHEQYF. CDR3 nucleotides: TGTGCCAGCACCTACATCTCGGGGGGGGCCCACGAGCAGTACTTC.

The J gene is TRBJ1-2, the V gene TRBV2; 10 bases are a match to TRBD1. Trimming took 6 bases from V and 7 from J; bases not matched to a gene: 5. The CDR3 spans 13 residues. CDR1 and CDR2 from the germline V gene are SNHLY and FYNNEI. CDR3 amino acids: CASSPGQGVGYTF. CDR3 DNA: TGTGCCAGCAGCCCTGGACAGGGGGTTGGCTACACCTTC. Complete variable domain (other parts from reference TRBV2 and TRBJ1-2): EPEVTQTPSHQVTQMGQEVILRCVPISNHLYFYWYRQILGQKVEFLVSFYNNEISEKSEIFDDQFSVERPDGSNFTLKIRSTKLEDSAMYFCASSPGQGVGYTFGSGTRLTVV.

V is TRBV2 and J is TRBJ1-2; a weak D match, TRBD1 (5 bases). There are 12 residues in the CDR3. Germline V gives CDR1 SNHLY, CDR2 FYNNEI. V dropped 6 bases and J dropped 4 bases, with 9 bases sitting between them. The CDR3 spells CASSRDSYGYTF. CDR3 nucleotide sequence: TGTGCCAGCAGCCGCGACAGCTATGGCTACACCTTC.

Points on this clone: The sample has other DNA sequences that encode this CDR3 too. V gene TRBV6-5 combines with J gene TRBJ1-1, with D possibly TRBD1 on 6 matching bases. V lost 6 bases and J lost 1, with 9 bases in between. The CDR3 totals 13 residues. The germline gives CDR1 MNHEY, CDR2 SVGAGI. The CDR3 loop is CASRTGSNTEAFF. As DNA, the CDR3 is TGTGCCAGCAGGACAGGCTCGAACACTGAAGCTTTCTTT.

J is TRBJ1-2 and V is TRBV9; D might be TRBD1 (5 bases). V was pared by 0 bases and J by 2 bases, with 11 bases between. The V gene's germline CDR1 is SGDLS and CDR2 YYNGEE. The CDR3 sequence is 15 residues long. CDR3: CASSVGGADNYGYTF. The CDR3 region has the DNA TGTGCCAGCAGCGTAGGTGGGGCAGACAACTATGGCTACACCTTC.

This clone was observed a handful of times. This chain uses TRBV5-4 with TRBJ1-2, with 9 bases aligning to TRBD1. CDR1 and CDR2 (germline): SGHNT, YYREEE (reference sequence). The trim removed 4 bases at V and 8 bases at J, leaving 9 bases unmatched. There are 14 residues in the CDR3. CDR3 sequence reads: CASSRKTGGDGYTF. In DNA, the CDR3 is TGTGCCAGCAGCCGAAAAACAGGGGGCGACGGCTACACCTTC. The entire variable domain, with the rest obtained from reference TRBV5-4 and TRBJ1-2, is as follows: ETGVTQSPTHLIKTRGQQVTLRCSSQSGHNTVSWYQQALGQGPQFIFQYYREEENGRGNFPPRFSGLQFPNYSSELNVNALELDDSALYLCASSRKTGGDGYTFGSGTRLTVV.

This rearrangement joins TRBV7-3 to TRBJ2-5; TRBD2 is a possible D gene (5 bases). Germline lookup yields CDR1 SGHTA and CDR2 FQGTGA. The V end was cut by 3 bases, the J end by 4 bases, with 9 bases between. The CDR3 has 13 amino acids. DNA of the CDR3: TGTGCCAGCAGCTTGTCGGCGGGAGAGACCCAGTACTTC. It specifies CASSLSAGETQYF.

V gene TRBV6-5 combines with J gene TRBJ2-5; D might be TRBD2 (6 bases). This CDR3 is built from 10 residues. Germline V gene sequence: CDR1 MNHEY, CDR2 SVGAGI. For the CDR3, the DNA is TGTGCGGGGGGTCTTGAGACCCAGTACTTC. Translating gives CAGGLETQYF.

This clone was seen once. The chain carries TRBV9 and TRBJ2-2; D uncertain. V was cut by 0 bases and J by 1 base, with 4 bases left in between. Germline CDR1 SGDLS, CDR2 YYNGEE. The CDR3 runs to 14 residues. Here the CDR3 reads CASSVGQNTGELFF. CDR3 DNA sequence: TGTGCCAGCAGCGTAGGACAGAACACCGGGGAGCTGTTTTTT.

In DNA, the CDR3 is TGCGCCAGCAGCCACGGTACAGGTGTCACTGAAGCTTTCTTT. This codes for CASSHGTGVTEAFF. The chain joins TRBV4-1 to TRBJ1-1; TRBD1 is a possible D gene (5 bases). The germline V and J ends were trimmed by 3 bases and 4 bases, with 12 bases remaining between them. Germline V lookup: CDR1 MGHRA, CDR2 YSYEKL. The CDR3 is 14 residues long.

The rearrangement uses TRBV9 and TRBJ1-2, with 7 bases fitting TRBD1. This CDR3 contains 14 residues. Looked up from germline, CDR1 is SGDLS and CDR2 is YYNGEE. After removal of 3 bases from V and 6 bases from J, the junction contained 8 bases not matched to a gene. CDR3 amino acids: CASSEWDRRDGYTF. The CDR3 region has the DNA TGTGCCAGCAGCGAGTGGGACAGAAGAGATGGCTACACCTTC. Full variable domain (remainder filled in from reference TRBV9 and TRBJ1-2): DSGVTQTPKHLITATGQRVTLRCSPRSGDLSVYWYQQSLDQGLQFLIQYYNGEERAKGNILERFSAQQFPDLHSELNLSSLELGDSALYFCASSEWDRRDGYTFGSGTRLTVV.

This sequence joins TRBV3-1 (or the pseudogene TRBV3-2) and TRBJ1-6, with D perhaps matching TRBD1 (6 bases). The V gene's germline CDR1 is LGHDT and CDR2 YNNKEL (reference sequence). The CDR3 extends over 14 amino acids. Trimming pared 2 bases from V and 14 bases from J, leaving 16 bases between. CDR3 in amino acids: CASSQRTGSLALHF. In DNA, the CDR3 is TGTGCCAGCAGCCAAAGAACAGGGAGTCTGGCCCTCCACTTT.

This clone has a single count. This chain links TRBV11-2 with TRBJ2-7; perhaps TRBD1 as D (6 bases). Trimming took off 4 bases at V and 7 bases at J, with 20 bases between the two ends. The CDR3 loop spans 15 amino acids. Germline V gene data show CDR1 as SGHAT and CDR2 as FQNNGV. CDR3 sequence reads: CASSSSYLSGEEQYF. CDR3 in DNA: TGTGCCAGCAGCTCTTCCTACCTCTCAGGGGAAGAGCAGTACTTC.

V is TRBV7-2 and J is TRBJ2-3; TRBD2 matches 7 bases. Germline V gene sequence: CDR1 SGHTA, CDR2 FQGNSA. The trim removed 7 bases at V and 1 base at J, leaving 5 bases unmatched. This CDR3 has 14 amino acids. CDR3 nucleotide sequence: TGTGCCAGCACCCTGGGGGGGGGCACAGATACGCAGTATTTT. Translating it yields CASTLGGGTDTQYF.

CDR3 in amino acids: CASSESGSKTQYF. CDR3 bases: TGTGCCAGCAGTGAATCGGGTAGCAAGACCCAGTACTTC. This sequence joins TRBV6-1 and TRBJ2-5; D remains ambiguous. Germline V gene sequence: CDR1 MNHNS, CDR2 SASEGT. The V end lost 2 bases, the J end lost 6 bases, and 10 bases lay between the germline ends. The CDR3 covers 13 residues.

This rearrangement joins TRBV4-2 to TRBJ1-1; D unclear. Germline assignment: CDR1 LGHNA and CDR2 YNFKEQ. CDR3 length equals 15 residues. Trimming took 0 bases from V and 5 from J, leaving 13 bases between them. The CDR3 reads CASSQDPLELTEAFF. The CDR3, as DNA: TGTGCCAGCAGCCAAGATCCTTTGGAGTTGACTGAAGCTTTCTTT.

The V and J genes are TRBV5-1 and TRBJ1-1, with D possibly being TRBD1 (5 bases). Trimming pared 6 bases from V and 0 bases from J, leaving 12 bases between. Germline V lookup: CDR1 SGHRS, CDR2 YFSETQ. This CDR3 has 14 residues. CDR3 coding DNA: TGCGCCAGCAACCCACAGGCCTTGAACACTGAAGCTTTCTTT. Translating gives CASNPQALNTEAFF.

With regard to this clone: Other DNA sequences within the sample encode an identical CDR3. The genes are TRBV5-1 and TRBJ1-1; weak D call: TRBD1 (5 bases). Trimming pared 0 bases from V and 1 base from J, leaving 10 bases between. The CDR3 covers 15 residues. Germline V lookup: CDR1 SGHRS, CDR2 YFSETQ. CDR3 sequence (DNA): TGCGCCAGCAGCTTGGAGCCGGGGGGGAACACTGAAGCTTTCTTT. Translated, it gives CASSLEPGGNTEAFF.

V gene TRBV19 combines with J gene TRBJ1-1; D is perhaps TRBD1 (5 bases). Between the trimmed V and J ends, which lost 7 bases and 6 bases, there was a span of 18 bases. The CDR3 contains 14 residues. Looked up from germline, CDR1 is LNHDA and CDR2 is SQIVND (reference sequence). CDR3 sequence reads: CASTETGGLAEAFF. The CDR3 DNA reads as TGTGCCAGTACCGAAACGGGGGGTCTCGCTGAAGCTTTCTTT.

The chain carries TRBV6-1 and TRBJ2-1, with a weak D call TRBD2 (6 bases). CDR3 length: 17 amino acids. The germline V gene has CDR1 MNHNS and CDR2 SASEGT. Trimming shortened V by 1 base and J by 4 bases, and 17 bases separated the two germline ends. CDR3 protein: CASSEVGRSTIYNEQFF. For the CDR3, the DNA is TGTGCCAGCAGTGAAGTGGGGAGGAGCACTATTTACAATGAGCAGTTCTTC.

The rearrangement links TRBV19 to TRBJ2-7; perhaps TRBD2 as D (6 bases). V was trimmed by 5 bases and J by 2 bases, leaving 10 bases between them. The germline CDR1 and CDR2 sequences are LNHDA and SQIVND (reference sequence). There are 13 residues in the CDR3. The CDR3 protein is CASSSEGTYEQYF. The CDR3 region has the DNA TGTGCCAGTAGTTCGGAGGGAACCTACGAGCAGTACTTC.

This clone occurred a few times. This rearrangement joins TRBV28 to TRBJ1-2; the D gene is possibly TRBD1 (5 bases). This CDR3 has 15 residues. The germline V gene has CDR1 MDHEN and CDR2 SYDVKM. The ends were cut back, 1 base at V and 2 bases at J, with 11 bases in the middle. The CDR3 region is CASSLSTGVNYGYTF. Here the CDR3 DNA reads TGTGCCAGCAGTTTATCCACGGGGGTCAACTATGGCTACACCTTC.

The V and J genes are TRBV10-3 and TRBJ2-7, with D maybe TRBD1 (8 bases). CDR1 is ENHRY and CDR2 is SYGVKD in the germline V gene. The CDR3 sequence is 12 residues long. The V gene lost 6 bases and the J gene lost 7 bases, with 13 bases spanning the gap. CDR3 protein: CAIRTGEGEQYF. CDR3 in DNA: TGTGCCATCAGGACAGGGGAGGGAGAGCAGTACTTC.